The source of this T cell receptor beta chain is a study of shared clonotypes between healthy human individuals. Using immunoSEQ multiplex PCR, the repertoire was profiled, and TCRdb retains in-frame clones only, with some absent. The sample includes more than 400,000 clones, approximately 95% of them seen just once. The CDR3 length is 14 residues. Germline CDR1 SGHRS, CDR2 YFSETQ. V lost 2 bases to trimming and J lost 1 base, with 9 bases between them. Donors comprised only Caucasian adults living in Nashville, Tennessee. Concerning this clone itself: The target antigen is unknown.

General observations from the study: Although depth was large, rarefaction showed that sequencing of the sorted subsets was incomplete. Across a handful of donors, naive CD4 shared around 5%, naive CD8 around 4%, memory CD4 about 2.5%, memory CD8 over 0.3%.

The receptor was isolated from a woman aged 30 to 39 in good health. The rearrangement links TRBV5-1 to TRBJ1-1; D is unclear. Sequencing was carried out using naive CD4+ T cells sorted from blood. The subset denotes: CD45RA+ positively selected. The CDR3 region has the DNA TGCGCCAGCAGCTTAGACTATCCGAACACTGAAGCTTTCTTT. Amino acids: CASSLDYPNTEAFF.